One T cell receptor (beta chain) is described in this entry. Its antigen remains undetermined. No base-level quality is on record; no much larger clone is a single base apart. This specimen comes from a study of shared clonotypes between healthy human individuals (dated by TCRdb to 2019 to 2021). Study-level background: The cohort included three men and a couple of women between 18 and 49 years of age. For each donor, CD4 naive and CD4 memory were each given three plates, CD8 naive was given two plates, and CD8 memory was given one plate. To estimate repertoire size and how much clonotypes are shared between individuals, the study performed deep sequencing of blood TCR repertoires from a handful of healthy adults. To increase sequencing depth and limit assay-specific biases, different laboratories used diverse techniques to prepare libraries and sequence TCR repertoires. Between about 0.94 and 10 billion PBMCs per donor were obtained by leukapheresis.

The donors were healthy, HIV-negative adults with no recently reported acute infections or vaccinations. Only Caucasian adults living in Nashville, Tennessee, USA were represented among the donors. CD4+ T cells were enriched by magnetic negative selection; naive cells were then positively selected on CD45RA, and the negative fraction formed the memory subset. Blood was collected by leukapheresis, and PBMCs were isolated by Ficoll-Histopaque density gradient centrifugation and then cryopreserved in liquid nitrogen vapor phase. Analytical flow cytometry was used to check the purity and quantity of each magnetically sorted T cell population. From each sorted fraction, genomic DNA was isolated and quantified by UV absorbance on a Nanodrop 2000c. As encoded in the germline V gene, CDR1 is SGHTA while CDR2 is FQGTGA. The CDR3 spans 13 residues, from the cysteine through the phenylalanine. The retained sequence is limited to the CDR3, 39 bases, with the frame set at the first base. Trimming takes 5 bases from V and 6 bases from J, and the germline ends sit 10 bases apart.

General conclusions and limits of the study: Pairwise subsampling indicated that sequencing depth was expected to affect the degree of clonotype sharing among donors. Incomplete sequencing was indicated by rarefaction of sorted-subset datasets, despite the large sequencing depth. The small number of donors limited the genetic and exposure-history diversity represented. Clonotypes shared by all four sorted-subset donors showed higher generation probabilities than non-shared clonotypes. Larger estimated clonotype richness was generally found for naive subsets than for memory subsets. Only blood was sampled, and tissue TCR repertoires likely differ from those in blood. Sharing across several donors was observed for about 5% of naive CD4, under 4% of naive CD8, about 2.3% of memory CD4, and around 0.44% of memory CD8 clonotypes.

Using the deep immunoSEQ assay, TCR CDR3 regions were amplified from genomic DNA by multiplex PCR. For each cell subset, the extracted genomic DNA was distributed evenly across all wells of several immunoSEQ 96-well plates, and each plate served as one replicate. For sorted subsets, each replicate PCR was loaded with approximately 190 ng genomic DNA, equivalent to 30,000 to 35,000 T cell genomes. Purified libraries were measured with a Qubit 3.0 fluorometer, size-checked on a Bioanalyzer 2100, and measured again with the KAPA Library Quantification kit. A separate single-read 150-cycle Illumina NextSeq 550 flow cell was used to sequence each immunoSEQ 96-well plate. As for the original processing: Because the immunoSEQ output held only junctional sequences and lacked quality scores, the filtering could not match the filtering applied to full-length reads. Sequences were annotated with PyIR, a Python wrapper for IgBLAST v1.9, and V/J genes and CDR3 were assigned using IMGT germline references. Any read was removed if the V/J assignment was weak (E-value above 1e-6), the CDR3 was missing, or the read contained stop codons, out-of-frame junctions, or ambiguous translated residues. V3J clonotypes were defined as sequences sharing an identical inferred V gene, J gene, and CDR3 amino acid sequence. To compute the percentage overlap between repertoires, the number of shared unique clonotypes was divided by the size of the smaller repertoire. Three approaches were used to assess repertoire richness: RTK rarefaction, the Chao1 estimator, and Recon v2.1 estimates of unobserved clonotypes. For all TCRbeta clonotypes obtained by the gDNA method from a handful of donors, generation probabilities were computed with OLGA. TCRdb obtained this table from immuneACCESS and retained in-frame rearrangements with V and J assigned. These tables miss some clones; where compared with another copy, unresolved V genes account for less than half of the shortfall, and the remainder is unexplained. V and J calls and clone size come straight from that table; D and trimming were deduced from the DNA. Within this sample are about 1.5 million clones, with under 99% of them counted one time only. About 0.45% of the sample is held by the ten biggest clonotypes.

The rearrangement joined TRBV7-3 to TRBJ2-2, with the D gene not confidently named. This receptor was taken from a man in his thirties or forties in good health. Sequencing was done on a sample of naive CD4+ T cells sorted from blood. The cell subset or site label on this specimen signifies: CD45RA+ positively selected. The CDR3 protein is CASSRTGPGELFF. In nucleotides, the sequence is TGTGCCAGCAGCCGGACCGGGCCCGGGGAGCTGTTTTTT.